A selection of T cell receptor beta chains follows, all from one sample in a study of T cell responses to AZD1222 COVID-19 vaccine. Using immunoSEQ multiplex PCR, the repertoire was profiled, and TCRdb retains in-frame clones only, with some absent. Of roughly 130,000 clones listed, around nine tenths are singletons. Sequenced material: peripheral blood, taken 28 days after the second AZD1222 dose. Receptors were obtained from an adult who received the AZD1222 COVID-19 vaccine. The CDR3 runs from the conserved cysteine through the conserved F or W. D genes are given only for firm matches. Where a row states a size, it is once, few, many or the class of an expanded clone; other rows omit it.

D gene | J gene | V gene | clone size | CDR3 protein | CDR3 DNA
- | TRBJ1-2 | TRBV30 | - | CAWSVLIGGGSYTF | TGTGCCTGGAGTGTACTTATAGGAGGGGGGAGCTACACCTTC
- | TRBJ1-1 | TRBV28 | - | CASSLPGKNTEAFF | TGTGCCAGCAGTTTACCAGGGAAGAACACTGAAGCTTTCTTT
- | TRBJ1-6 | TRBV4-3 | - | CASSQERVSSYNSPLHF | TGCGCCAGCAGCCAAGAACGTGTTAGCTCCTATAATTCACCCCTCCACTTT
- | TRBJ2-5 | TRBV30 | once | CAWSQTGRAETQYF | TGTGCCTGGAGCCAAACGGGACGGGCTGAGACCCAGTACTTC
- | TRBJ1-1 | TRBV28 | - | CASSFSSRNYVPRDTEAFF | TGTGCCAGCAGTTTCTCGAGTAGAAACTACGTCCCACGGGACACTGAAGCTTTCTTT
- | TRBJ1-5 | TRBV27 | - | CASSLTYSNQPQHF | TGTGCCAGCAGTTTAACCTATAGCAATCAGCCCCAGCATTTT
- | TRBJ2-6 | TRBV6-1 | - | CASSESGANVLTF | TGTGCCAGCAGTGAATCCGGGGCCAACGTCCTGACTTTC
- | TRBJ1-2 | TRBV5-1 | - | CASSGAQGSYGYTF | TGCGCCAGCAGCGGAGCTCAGGGGAGCTATGGCTACACCTTC
- | TRBJ1-3 | TRBV28 | once | CASSTSMYVYSGNTIYF | TGTGCCAGCAGTACCTCTATGTACGTCTATTCTGGAAACACCATATATTTT
- | TRBJ2-1 | TRBV3-1/TRBV3-2 | - | CASSHGPRNEQFF | TGTGCCAGCAGCCACGGCCCTCGGAATGAGCAGTTCTTC
TRBD2 | TRBJ2-3 | TRBV5-4 | - | CASSPVPLAGVSDTQYF | TGTGCCAGCAGCCCAGTCCCCCTAGCGGGAGTTTCGGATACGCAGTATTTT
- | TRBJ1-5 | TRBV5-8 | - | CASSFINQPQHF | TGTGCCAGCAGCTTCATTAATCAGCCCCAGCATTTT
- | TRBJ1-1 | TRBV28 | - | CASTRTGPNTEAFF | TGTGCCAGCACCCGAACGGGACCGAACACTGAAGCTTTCTTT
- | TRBJ2-1 | TRBV6-1 | - | CASSERRGRRNEQFF | TGTGCCAGCAGTGAACGGAGGGGCCGTCGAAATGAGCAGTTCTTC
- | TRBJ2-1 | TRBV2 | - | CASSEGYRYNEQFF | TGTGCCAGCAGTGAAGGCTATCGTTACAATGAGCAGTTCTTC
- | TRBJ1-1 | TRBV19 | few | CASSIGQPNTEAFF | TGTGCCAGTAGTATCGGACAGCCGAACACTGAAGCTTTCTTT
TRBD1 | TRBJ2-7 | TRBV5-6 | - | CASSLDRGEQYF | TGTGCCAGCAGCCTTGACAGGGGGGAGCAGTACTTC
- | TRBJ1-5 | TRBV6-2/TRBV6-3 | - | CASSYTRSSQPQHF | TGTGCCAGCAGTTACACGAGGTCGAGTCAGCCCCAGCATTTT
- | TRBJ1-5 | TRBV3-1/TRBV3-2 | - | CASSQQARLWPQHF | TGTGCCAGCAGCCAGCAGGCTCGGCTATGGCCCCAGCATTTT
- | TRBJ1-3 | TRBV10-3 | - | CAISAGSDTIYF | TGTGCCATCAGTGCCGGGTCGGACACCATATATTTT
- | TRBJ2-5 | TRBV6-5 | - | CASSPWLANDETQYF | TGTGCCAGCAGCCCCTGGCTAGCGAATGATGAGACCCAGTACTTC
- | TRBJ2-2 | TRBV6-6 | - | CASSRPGELFF | TGTGCCAGCAGTCGACCCGGGGAGCTGTTTTTT
TRBD2 | TRBJ2-1 | TRBV18 | once | CASSPLAGGPVNEQFF | TGTGCCAGCTCACCACTAGCGGGGGGGCCGGTAAATGAGCAGTTCTTC
- | TRBJ2-3 | TRBV7-2 | - | CASSLRGGTDTQYF | TGTGCCAGCAGCCTCAGGGGGGGCACAGATACGCAGTATTTT
TRBD2 | TRBJ2-7 | TRBV28 | - | CASSSRVAGDYEQYF | TGTGCCAGCAGTTCGCGGGTAGCGGGAGACTACGAGCAGTACTTC
TRBD1 | TRBJ2-1 | TRBV7-9 | - | CASSLGGTEYNEQFF | TGTGCCAGCAGCTTAGGTGGGACAGAATACAATGAGCAGTTCTTC
- | TRBJ2-1 | TRBV11-2 | - | CASSFSRAWGIEQFF | TGTGCCAGCAGCTTTTCCAGGGCGTGGGGGATTGAGCAGTTCTTC
TRBD2 | TRBJ2-7 | TRBV19 | - | CASSTSGTSGGSLYEQYF | TGTGCCAGTAGTACGTCCGGGACTAGCGGGGGATCACTCTACGAGCAGTACTTC
- | TRBJ2-7 | TRBV29-1 | - | CSVGSQATFGYEQYF | TGCAGCGTTGGAAGTCAGGCAACGTTCGGCTACGAGCAGTACTTC
- | TRBJ2-3 | TRBV14 | few | CASSQDLSTDTQYF | TGTGCCAGCAGCCAAGATCTGAGCACAGATACGCAGTATTTT
- | TRBJ2-2 | TRBV21-1 | - | CASISPRAGGLNTGELFF | TGTGCCAGCATCTCACCCCGGGCAGGGGGTTTGAACACCGGGGAGCTGTTTTTT
- | TRBJ1-2 | TRBV5-1 | - | CASSLGTGNGYTF | TGCGCCAGCAGCTTAGGGACTGGAAATGGCTACACCTTC
TRBD1 | TRBJ1-4 | TRBV30 | - | CAWRWDSEKLFF | TGTGCCTGGAGGTGGGACAGCGAAAAACTGTTTTTT